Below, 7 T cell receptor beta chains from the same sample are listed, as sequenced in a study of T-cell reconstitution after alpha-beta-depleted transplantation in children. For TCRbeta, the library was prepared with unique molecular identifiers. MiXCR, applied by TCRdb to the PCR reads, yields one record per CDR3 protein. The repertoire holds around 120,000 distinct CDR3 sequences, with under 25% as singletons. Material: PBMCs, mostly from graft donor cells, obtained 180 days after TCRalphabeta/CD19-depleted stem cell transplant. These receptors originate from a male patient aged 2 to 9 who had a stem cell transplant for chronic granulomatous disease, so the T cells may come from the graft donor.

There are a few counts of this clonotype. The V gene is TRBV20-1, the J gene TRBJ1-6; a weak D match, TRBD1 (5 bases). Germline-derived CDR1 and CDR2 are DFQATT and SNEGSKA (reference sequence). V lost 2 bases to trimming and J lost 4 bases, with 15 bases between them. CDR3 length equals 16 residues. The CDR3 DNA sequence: TGCAGTGCTAGATCCAGCAGAGGGGTATATAATTCACCCCTCCACTTT. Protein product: CSARSSRGVYNSPLHF.

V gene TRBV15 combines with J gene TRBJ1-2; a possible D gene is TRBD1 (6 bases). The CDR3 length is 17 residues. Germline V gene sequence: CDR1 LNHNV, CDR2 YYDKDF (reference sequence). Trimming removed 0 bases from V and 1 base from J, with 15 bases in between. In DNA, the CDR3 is TGTGCCACCAGCAGAGATCGATCAGGGGCCGTTAACTATGGCTACACCTTC. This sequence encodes CATSRDRSGAVNYGYTF.

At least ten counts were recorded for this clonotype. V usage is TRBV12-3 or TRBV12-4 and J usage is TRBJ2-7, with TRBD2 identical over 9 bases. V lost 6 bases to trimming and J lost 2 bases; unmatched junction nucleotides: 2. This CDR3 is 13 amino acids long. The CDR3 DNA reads TGTGCCAGCAGGCCTAGCGGGGCCTACGAGCAGTACTTC. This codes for CASRPSGAYEQYF.

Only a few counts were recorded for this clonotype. This CDR3 is CASSRKRDRSYNEQFF. The CDR3 DNA reads TGCGCCAGCAGCCGAAAGAGGGACAGGAGTTACAATGAGCAGTTCTTC. The rearrangement links TRBV4-3 to TRBJ2-1; 8 nucleotides align to TRBD1. The V segment lost 4 bases and the J segment 4 bases; nucleotides outside the gene matches: 9. Germline lookup yields CDR1 LGHNA and CDR2 YSLEER. The CDR3 is 16 residues long.

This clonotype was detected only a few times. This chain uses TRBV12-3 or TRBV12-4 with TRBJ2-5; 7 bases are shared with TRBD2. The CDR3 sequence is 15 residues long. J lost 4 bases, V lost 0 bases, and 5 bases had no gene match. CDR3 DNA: TGTGCCAGCAGTTTAGCCGTCGGCGGGGGAGAGACCCAGTACTTC. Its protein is CASSLAVGGGETQYF.

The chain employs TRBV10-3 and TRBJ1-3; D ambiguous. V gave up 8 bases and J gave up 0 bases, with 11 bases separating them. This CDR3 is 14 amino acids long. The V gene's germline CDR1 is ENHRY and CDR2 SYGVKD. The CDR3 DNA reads TGTGCCATCCTGGACGACTCCTCTGGAAACACCATATATTTT. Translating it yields CAILDDSSGNTIYF.

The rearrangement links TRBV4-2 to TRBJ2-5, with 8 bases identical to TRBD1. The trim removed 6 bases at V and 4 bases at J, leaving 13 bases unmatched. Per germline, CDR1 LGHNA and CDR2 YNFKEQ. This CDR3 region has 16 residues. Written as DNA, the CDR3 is TGTGCCAGCAGACCCGACAGGGGCCGATCGGTAGAGACCCAGTACTTC. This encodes CASRPDRGRSVETQYF.